The present entry profiles one TCR beta chain with its context. The sample originates from a study of blood T cell repertoires in COVID-19. Study-wide background: Samples taken during acute and convalescent COVID-19 were collected in the United States, Italy and Spain. Sample material is recorded as cDNA or gDNA derived from T cells, B-cell-depleted T cells, or PBMCs.

V was clipped by 0 bases and J by 7 bases; unmatched bases: 11. CDR1 is LGHNA and CDR2 is YSLEER in the germline V gene. The CDR3 spans 18 residues. The authors' processing: It was from reference gene primer amplification that nucleated cell counts were estimated. Data came from immunoSEQ multiplex PCR; TCRdb stores just in-frame clones and leaves some out. V and J calls and clone size are copied from that table; D and trimming were computed from the DNA. The data show more than 150,000 clones, approximately 80% seen once. The rearrangement uses TRBV4-3 and TRBJ2-3, with 12 bases identical to TRBD2. The sequenced sample consisted of peripheral blood. This TCR was recovered from a woman in her sixties with acute or convalescent COVID-19. The CDR3 protein is CASSQEWGVTSGGNTQYF. The CDR3 nucleotides are TGCGCCAGCAGCCAAGAGTGGGGGGTGACTAGCGGGGGAAATACGCAGTATTTT.